This is a list of T cell receptor beta chains from one sample in a study of blood T cell repertoires in COVID-19. Using immunoSEQ multiplex PCR, the repertoire was profiled, and TCRdb retains in-frame clones only, with some absent. The table includes 15,000 to 17,000 clones, around 86% detected once. The sample comprised peripheral blood. The receptors derive from a man aged 80 or over with active or convalescent COVID-19. The CDR3 runs from the conserved cysteine through the conserved F or W. A D gene is named only where the DNA matches it firmly. Not every row has a clone size; where given, it reads once, few, many or a size class.

j_call d_call clone_size v_call cdr3_nt cdr3_aa
TRBJ2-7 TRBD2 NA TRBV7-2 TGTGCCAGCAGCTTAAGGACTAGCGGGGGTAATCCCTACGAGCAGTACTTC CASSLRTSGGNPYEQYF
TRBJ1-1 NA NA TRBV5-4 TGTGCCAGCAGCGGGATGCGGGGCACTGAAGCTTTCTTT CASSGMRGTEAFF
TRBJ1-2 NA few TRBV19 TGTGCCAGTTTCGACAGAGACTATGGCTACACCTTC CASFDRDYGYTF
TRBJ2-5 TRBD1 NA TRBV30 TGTGCCTGGGAACAGGGGGCCGGAGAGACCCAGTACTTC CAWEQGAGETQYF
TRBJ1-5 NA NA TRBV15 TGTGCCACCAGCAGAGATTTGCAGGGTAGACAGCCCCAGCATTTT CATSRDLQGRQPQHF
TRBJ1-1 TRBD1 NA TRBV10-1 TGCGCCAGCAGTGGGGACAGGGGAGGAGGGCGCCGGAACACTGAAGCTTTCTTT CASSGDRGGGRRNTEAFF
TRBJ1-2 NA NA TRBV18 TGTGCCAGCTCACAGGACAGCCAAGCTAACTATGGCTACACCTTC CASSQDSQANYGYTF
TRBJ1-2 TRBD1 once TRBV3-1/TRBV3-2 TGTGCCAGCAGCCAGGCCTGGACAGGTACTAACTATGGCTACACCTTC CASSQAWTGTNYGYTF
TRBJ2-5 NA once TRBV11-3 TGTGCCAGCAGCACTTTACTAGGACTAAGGGAGACCCAGTACTTC CASSTLLGLRETQYF
TRBJ1-6 NA NA TRBV18 TGTGCCAGCTCATCCGAGCCTGCTAATTCACCCCTCCACTTT CASSSEPANSPLHF
TRBJ2-1 NA NA TRBV7-3 TGTGCCAGCAGCTTAACTAGAGACTACTACAATGAGCAGTTCTTC CASSLTRDYYNEQFF
TRBJ2-3 NA few TRBV6-6 TGTGCCAGCACTACCGGCGGGTGGGCCAGCACAGATACGCAGTATTTT CASTTGGWASTDTQYF
TRBJ2-2 NA NA TRBV20-1 TGCAGTGCTTCGGTCACCGGGGAGCTGTTTTTT CSASVTGELFF
TRBJ1-5 NA NA TRBV27 TGTGCCACCAGGGGTTCAGGGGTCTTTAATCAGCCCCAGCATTTT CATRGSGVFNQPQHF
TRBJ1-4 NA once TRBV7-8 TGTGCCAGCAGCCCTTACTCAACTAATGAAAAACTGTTTTTT CASSPYSTNEKLFF
TRBJ1-1 NA NA TRBV11-2 TGTGCCAGCAGCTTAGCAGTAAACACTGAAGCTTTCTTT CASSLAVNTEAFF
TRBJ1-4 TRBD1 NA TRBV3-1/TRBV3-2 TGTGCCAGCAGCCCGGGACAGGGGAATAATGAAAAACTGTTTTTT CASSPGQGNNEKLFF
TRBJ2-3 NA NA TRBV7-2 TGTGCCAGCAGCTTAATGGGTGGAGTAACAGATACGCAGTATTTT CASSLMGGVTDTQYF